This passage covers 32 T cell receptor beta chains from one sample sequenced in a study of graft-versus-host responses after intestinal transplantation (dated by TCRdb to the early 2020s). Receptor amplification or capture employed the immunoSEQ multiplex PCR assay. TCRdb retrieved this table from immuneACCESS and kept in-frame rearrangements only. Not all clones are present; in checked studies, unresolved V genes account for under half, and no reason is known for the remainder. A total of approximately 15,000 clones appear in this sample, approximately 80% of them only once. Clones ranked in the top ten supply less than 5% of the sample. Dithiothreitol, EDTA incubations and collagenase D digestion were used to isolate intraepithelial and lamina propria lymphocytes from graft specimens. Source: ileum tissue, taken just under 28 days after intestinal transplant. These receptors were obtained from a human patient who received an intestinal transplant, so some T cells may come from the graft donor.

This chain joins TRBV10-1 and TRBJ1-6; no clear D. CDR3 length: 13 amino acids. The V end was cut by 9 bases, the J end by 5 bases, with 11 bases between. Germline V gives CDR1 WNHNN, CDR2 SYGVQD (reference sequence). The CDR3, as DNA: TGCGCCAGTAAAGGAGGGAATAATTCACCCCTCCACTTT. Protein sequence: CASKGGNNSPLHF.

CDR3 nucleotide sequence: TGTGCCAGCAGTTTAAGGGGGCGCGCTAATTCGGCCCTCCACTTT. Translation: CASSLRGRANSALHF. V usage is TRBV27 and J usage is TRBJ1-6, with 7 bases aligning to TRBD1. This CDR3 has 15 residues. Germline V gives CDR1 MNHEY, CDR2 SMNVEV (reference sequence). J lost 14 bases, V lost 2 bases, and 12 bases had no gene match.

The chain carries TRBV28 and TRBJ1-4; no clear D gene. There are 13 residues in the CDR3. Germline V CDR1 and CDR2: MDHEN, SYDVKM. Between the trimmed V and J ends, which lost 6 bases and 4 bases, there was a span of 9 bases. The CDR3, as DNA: TGTGCCAGCAGCCGAGGGATTAATGAAAAACTGTTTTTT. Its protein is CASSRGINEKLFF. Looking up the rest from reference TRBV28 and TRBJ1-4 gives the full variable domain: DVKVTQSSRYLVKRTGEKVFLECVQDMDHENMFWYRQDPGLGLRLIYFSYDVKMKEKGDIPEGYSVSREKKERFSLILESASTNQTSMYLCASSRGINEKLFFGSGTQLSVL.

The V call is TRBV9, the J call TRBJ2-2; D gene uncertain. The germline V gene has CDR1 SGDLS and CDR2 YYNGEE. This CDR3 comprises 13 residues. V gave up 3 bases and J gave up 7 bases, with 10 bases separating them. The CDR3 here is CASSAIRDGELFF. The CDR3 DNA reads TGTGCCAGCAGCGCCATTCGAGACGGGGAGCTGTTTTTT.

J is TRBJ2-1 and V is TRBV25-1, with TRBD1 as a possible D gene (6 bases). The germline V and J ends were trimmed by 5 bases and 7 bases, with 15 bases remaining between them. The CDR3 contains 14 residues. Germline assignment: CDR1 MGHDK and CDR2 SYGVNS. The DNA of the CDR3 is TGTGCCAGCAGTATCCCAGGGGCGGTAAATGAGCAGTTCTTC. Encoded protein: CASSIPGAVNEQFF.

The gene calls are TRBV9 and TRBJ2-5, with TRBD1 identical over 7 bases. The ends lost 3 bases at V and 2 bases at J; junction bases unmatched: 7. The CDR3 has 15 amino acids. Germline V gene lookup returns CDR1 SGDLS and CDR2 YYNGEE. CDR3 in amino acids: CASSATTGWQETQYF. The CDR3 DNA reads TGTGCCAGCAGCGCGACGACAGGGTGGCAAGAGACCCAGTACTTC.

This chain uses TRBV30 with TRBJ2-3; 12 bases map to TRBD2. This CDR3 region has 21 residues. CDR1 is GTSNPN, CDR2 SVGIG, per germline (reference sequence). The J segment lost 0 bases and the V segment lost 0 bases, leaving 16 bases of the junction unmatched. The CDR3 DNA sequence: TGTGCCTGGAGTGTACCCTTTTCTAGCGGGGGGGGAAAAACTAGCACAGATACGCAGTATTTT. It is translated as CAWSVPFSSGGGKTSTDTQYF.

CDR3 loop: CASSILASGNTDTQYF. The CDR3 bases are TGTGCCAGTAGTATTTTGGCTAGCGGAAACACAGATACGCAGTATTTT. The rearrangement uses TRBV19 and TRBJ2-3, with TRBD2 matching 7 bases. J lost 2 bases, V lost 3 bases, and 8 bases had no gene match. The CDR3 contains 16 residues. The V gene's germline CDR1 is LNHDA and CDR2 SQIVND (reference sequence).

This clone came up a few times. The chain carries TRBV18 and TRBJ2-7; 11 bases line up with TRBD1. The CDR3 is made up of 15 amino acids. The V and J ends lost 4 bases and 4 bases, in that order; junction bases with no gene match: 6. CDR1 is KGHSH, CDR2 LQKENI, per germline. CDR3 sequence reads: CASSQGQGAEYEQYV. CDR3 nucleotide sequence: TGTGCCAGCTCACAAGGACAGGGGGCGGAGTACGAGCAGTACGTC.

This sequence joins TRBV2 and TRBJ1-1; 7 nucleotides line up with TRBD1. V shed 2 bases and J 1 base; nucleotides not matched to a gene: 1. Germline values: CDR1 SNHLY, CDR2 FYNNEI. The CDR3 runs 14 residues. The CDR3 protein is CASSERDRNTEAFF. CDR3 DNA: TGTGCCAGCAGTGAAAGGGACAGGAACACTGAAGCTTTCTTT.

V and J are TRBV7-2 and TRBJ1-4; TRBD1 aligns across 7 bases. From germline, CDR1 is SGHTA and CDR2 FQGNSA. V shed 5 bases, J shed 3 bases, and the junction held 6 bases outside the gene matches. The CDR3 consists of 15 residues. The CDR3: CASSARQGPNEKLFF. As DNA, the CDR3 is TGTGCCAGCAGCGCCAGACAGGGACCTAATGAAAAACTGTTTTTT.

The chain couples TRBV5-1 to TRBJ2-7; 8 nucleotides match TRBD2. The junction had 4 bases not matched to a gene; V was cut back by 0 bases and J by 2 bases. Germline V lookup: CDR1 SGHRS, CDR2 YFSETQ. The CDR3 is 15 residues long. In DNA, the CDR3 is TGCGCCAGCAGCTTGGGGGGCGGGAGGACCTACGAGCAGTACTTC. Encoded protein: CASSLGGGRTYEQYF.

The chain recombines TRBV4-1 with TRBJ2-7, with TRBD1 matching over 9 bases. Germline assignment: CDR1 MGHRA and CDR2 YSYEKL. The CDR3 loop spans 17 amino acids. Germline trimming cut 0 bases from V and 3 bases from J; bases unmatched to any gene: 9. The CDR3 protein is CASSQDARQGVIYEQYV. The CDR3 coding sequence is TGCGCCAGCAGCCAAGATGCTAGACAGGGGGTGATCTACGAGCAGTACGTC.

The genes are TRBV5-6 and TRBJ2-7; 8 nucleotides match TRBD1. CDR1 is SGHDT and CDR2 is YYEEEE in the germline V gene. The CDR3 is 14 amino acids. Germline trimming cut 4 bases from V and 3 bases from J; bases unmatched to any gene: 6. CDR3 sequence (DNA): TGTGCCAGCAGCCCCGGGACAGGTCTCTACGAGCAGTACGTC. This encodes CASSPGTGLYEQYV.

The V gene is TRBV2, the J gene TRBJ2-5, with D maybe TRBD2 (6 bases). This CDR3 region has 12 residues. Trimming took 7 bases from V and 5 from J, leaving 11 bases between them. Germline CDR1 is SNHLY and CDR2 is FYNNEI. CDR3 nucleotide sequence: TGTGCCAGCAACCGGGAGCTGGAGACCCAGTACTTC. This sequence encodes CASNRELETQYF. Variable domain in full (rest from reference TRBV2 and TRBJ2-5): EPEVTQTPSHQVTQMGQEVILRCVPISNHLYFYWYRQILGQKVEFLVSFYNNEISEKSEIFDDQFSVERPDGSNFTLKIRSTKLEDSAMYFCASNRELETQYFGPGTRLLVL.

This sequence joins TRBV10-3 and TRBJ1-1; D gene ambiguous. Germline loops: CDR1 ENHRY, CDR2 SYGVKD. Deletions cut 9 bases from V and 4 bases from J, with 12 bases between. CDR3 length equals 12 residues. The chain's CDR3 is CAILPPGTEAFF. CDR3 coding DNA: TGTGCCATTCTACCCCCGGGCACTGAAGCTTTCTTT.

The CDR3 here is CASSLDTTNEKLFF. The CDR3 coding sequence is TGCGCCAGCAGCTTGGACACAACTAATGAAAAACTGTTTTTT. V gene TRBV5-1 combines with J gene TRBJ1-4; no clear D gene. Germline CDR1 and CDR2: SGHRS and YFSETQ. The CDR3 runs 14 residues. The V end lost 0 bases, the J end lost 0 bases, and 3 bases lay between the germline ends.

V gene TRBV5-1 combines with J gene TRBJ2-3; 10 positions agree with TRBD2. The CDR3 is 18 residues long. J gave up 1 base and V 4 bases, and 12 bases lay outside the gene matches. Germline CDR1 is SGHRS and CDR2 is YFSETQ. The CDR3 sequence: CASSASSRGTSGTDTQYF. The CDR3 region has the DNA TGCGCCAGCAGCGCAAGCAGCCGCGGGACTAGCGGCACAGATACGCAGTATTTT.

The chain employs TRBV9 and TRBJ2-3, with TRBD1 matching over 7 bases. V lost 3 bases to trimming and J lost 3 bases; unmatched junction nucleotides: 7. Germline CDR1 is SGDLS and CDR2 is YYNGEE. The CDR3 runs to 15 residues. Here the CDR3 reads CASSDGTVNTDTQYF. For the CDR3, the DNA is TGTGCCAGCAGCGACGGGACAGTTAATACAGATACGCAGTATTTT. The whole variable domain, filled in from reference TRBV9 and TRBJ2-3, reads DSGVTQTPKHLITATGQRVTLRCSPRSGDLSVYWYQQSLDQGLQFLIQYYNGEERAKGNILERFSAQQFPDLHSELNLSSLELGDSALYFCASSDGTVNTDTQYFGPGTRLTVL.

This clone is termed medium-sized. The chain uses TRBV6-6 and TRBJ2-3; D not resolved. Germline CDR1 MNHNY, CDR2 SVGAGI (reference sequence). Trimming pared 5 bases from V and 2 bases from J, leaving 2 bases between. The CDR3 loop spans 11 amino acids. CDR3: CASSHTDTQYF. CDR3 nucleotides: TGTGCCAGCAGTCACACAGATACGCAGTATTTT.

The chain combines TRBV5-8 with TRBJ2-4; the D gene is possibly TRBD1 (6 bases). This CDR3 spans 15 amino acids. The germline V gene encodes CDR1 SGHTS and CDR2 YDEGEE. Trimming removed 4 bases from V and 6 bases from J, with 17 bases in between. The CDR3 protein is CASSDKPPTGNIQYF. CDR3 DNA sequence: TGTGCCAGCAGCGATAAGCCCCCGACAGGAAACATTCAGTACTTC.

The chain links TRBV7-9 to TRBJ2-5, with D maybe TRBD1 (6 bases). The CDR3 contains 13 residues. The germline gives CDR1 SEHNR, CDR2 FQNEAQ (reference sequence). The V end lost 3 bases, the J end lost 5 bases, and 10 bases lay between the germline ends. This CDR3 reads CASSLGAGETQYF. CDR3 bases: TGTGCCAGCAGCTTGGGGGCCGGCGAGACCCAGTACTTC.

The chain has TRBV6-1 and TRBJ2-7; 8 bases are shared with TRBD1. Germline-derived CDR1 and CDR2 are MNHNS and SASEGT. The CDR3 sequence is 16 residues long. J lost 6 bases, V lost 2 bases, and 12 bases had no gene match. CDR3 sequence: CASSEPVAGGAFEQYV. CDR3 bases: TGTGCCAGCAGTGAACCCGTGGCAGGGGGCGCTTTCGAGCAGTACGTC.

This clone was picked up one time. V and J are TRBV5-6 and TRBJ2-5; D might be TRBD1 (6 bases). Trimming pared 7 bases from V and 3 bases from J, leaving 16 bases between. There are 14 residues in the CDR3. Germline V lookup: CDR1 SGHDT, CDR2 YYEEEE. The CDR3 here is CASRRSPGEETQYF. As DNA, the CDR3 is TGTGCCAGCCGCCGTTCTCCAGGGGAAGAGACCCAGTACTTC.

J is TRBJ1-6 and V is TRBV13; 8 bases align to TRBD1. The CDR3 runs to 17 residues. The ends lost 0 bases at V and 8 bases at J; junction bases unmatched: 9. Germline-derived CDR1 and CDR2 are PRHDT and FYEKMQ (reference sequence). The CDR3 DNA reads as TGTGCCAGCAGCTTAGGGCCGGGACAGGAGGGTCATTCACCCCTCCACTTT. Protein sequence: CASSLGPGQEGHSPLHF.

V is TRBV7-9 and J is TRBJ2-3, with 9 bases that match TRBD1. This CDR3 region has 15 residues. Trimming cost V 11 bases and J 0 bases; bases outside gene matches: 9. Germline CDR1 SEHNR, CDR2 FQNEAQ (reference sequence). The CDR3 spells CASMGTGLSTDTQYF. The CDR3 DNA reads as TGTGCCTCCATGGGGACAGGGCTTAGCACAGATACGCAGTATTTT.

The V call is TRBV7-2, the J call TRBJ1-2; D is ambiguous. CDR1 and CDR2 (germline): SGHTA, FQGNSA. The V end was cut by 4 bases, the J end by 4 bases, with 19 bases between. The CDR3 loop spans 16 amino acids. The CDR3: CASSSREHGPGYGYTF. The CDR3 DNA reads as TGTGCCAGCAGCTCCCGGGAACACGGTCCGGGCTATGGCTACACCTTC.

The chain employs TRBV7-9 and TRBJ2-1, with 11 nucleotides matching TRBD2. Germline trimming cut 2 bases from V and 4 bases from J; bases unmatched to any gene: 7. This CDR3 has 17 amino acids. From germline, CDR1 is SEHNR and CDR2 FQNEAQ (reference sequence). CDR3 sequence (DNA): TGTGCCAGCAGCTTACTTAGCGGGGGGGCGGATTACAATGAGCAGTTCTTC. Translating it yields CASSLLSGGADYNEQFF.

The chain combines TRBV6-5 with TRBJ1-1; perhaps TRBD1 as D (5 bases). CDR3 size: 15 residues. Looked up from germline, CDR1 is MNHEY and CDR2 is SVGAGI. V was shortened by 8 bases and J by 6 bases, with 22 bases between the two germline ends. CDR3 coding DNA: TGTGCCAGCTCCGCGGCAGGGTACGTCTTCTCTGAAGCTTTCTTT. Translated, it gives CASSAAGYVFSEAFF.

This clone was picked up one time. The CDR3 DNA sequence: TGCGCCAGCAGCCCTCAAGAGGGACAATCCTACGAGCAGTACGTC. Amino acids: CASSPQEGQSYEQYV. This chain connects TRBV5-1 to TRBJ2-7; D might be TRBD1 (6 bases). V lost 4 bases and J 1 base, leaving 15 bases between the germline ends. The CDR3 runs to 15 residues. From germline, CDR1 is SGHRS and CDR2 YFSETQ.

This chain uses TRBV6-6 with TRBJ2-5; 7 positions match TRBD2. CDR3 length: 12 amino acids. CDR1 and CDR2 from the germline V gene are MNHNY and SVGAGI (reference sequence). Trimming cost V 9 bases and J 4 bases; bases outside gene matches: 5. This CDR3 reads CASTSAVETQYF. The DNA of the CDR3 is TGTGCCAGTACTAGCGCGGTAGAGACCCAGTACTTC.

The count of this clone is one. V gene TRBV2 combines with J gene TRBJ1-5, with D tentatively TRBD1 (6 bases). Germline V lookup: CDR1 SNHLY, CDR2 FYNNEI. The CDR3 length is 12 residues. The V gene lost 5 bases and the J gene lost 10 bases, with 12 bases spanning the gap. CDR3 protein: CASSLQGAPQHF. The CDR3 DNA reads TGTGCCAGCAGTTTACAGGGTGCTCCCCAGCATTTT.